These T cell receptor beta chains were read from a single sample in a study of blood T cell repertoires in COVID-19. Profiling relied on immunoSEQ multiplex PCR, and the TCRdb table lists in-frame clones only, not all of them. The sample lists around 620,000 clones; about 87% were seen once. The sample consisted of peripheral blood. The origin of the receptors is a woman aged 18-35 years with acute or convalescent COVID-19. CDR3s include the opening cysteine and the closing phenylalanine or tryptophan. Fields, in order: D gene, J gene, V gene, clone size, CDR3 protein, CDR3 DNA. D genes are given only for firm matches. Clone size is stated in some rows and not others, as once, few, many or a class when expanded.

d_gene: NA; j_gene: TRBJ2-3; v_gene: TRBV9; abundance: NA; CDR3aa: CASAVEGAGDTQYF; CDR3nt: TGTGCCAGCGCCGTAGAAGGGGCGGGGGATACGCAGTATTTT
d_gene: TRBD1; j_gene: TRBJ2-1; v_gene: TRBV11-2; abundance: NA; CDR3aa: CASSGGQGSHEQFF; CDR3nt: TGTGCCAGCAGCGGCGGACAGGGAAGCCATGAGCAGTTCTTC
d_gene: NA; j_gene: TRBJ1-1; v_gene: TRBV11-3; abundance: NA; CDR3aa: CASSLEGSDTEAFF; CDR3nt: TGTGCCAGCAGCCTGGAGGGTTCCGACACTGAAGCTTTCTTT
d_gene: TRBD1; j_gene: TRBJ2-1; v_gene: TRBV14; abundance: few; CDR3aa: CASSQEGTGGYNEQFF; CDR3nt: TGTGCCAGCAGCCAAGAAGGGACAGGGGGCTACAATGAGCAGTTCTTC
d_gene: NA; j_gene: TRBJ2-1; v_gene: TRBV9; abundance: NA; CDR3aa: CASSPWRRDSYNEQFF; CDR3nt: TGTGCCAGCAGCCCCTGGAGGAGGGATTCCTACAATGAGCAGTTCTTC
d_gene: NA; j_gene: TRBJ1-4; v_gene: TRBV7-9; abundance: few; CDR3aa: CASSLWGDEKLFF; CDR3nt: TGTGCCAGCAGCTTGTGGGGAGATGAAAAACTGTTTTTT
d_gene: TRBD1; j_gene: TRBJ2-7; v_gene: TRBV19; abundance: NA; CDR3aa: CASSIGTGPSYEQYF; CDR3nt: TGTGCCAGTAGTATCGGGACAGGCCCTTCCTACGAGCAGTACTTC
d_gene: NA; j_gene: TRBJ2-3; v_gene: TRBV2; abundance: NA; CDR3aa: CASKLTTDTQYF; CDR3nt: TGTGCCAGCAAACTTACCACAGATACGCAGTATTTT
d_gene: NA; j_gene: TRBJ1-2; v_gene: TRBV6-4; abundance: NA; CDR3aa: CASSGTAQGGYTF; CDR3nt: TGTGCCAGCAGTGGGACGGCTCAGGGTGGCTACACCTTC
d_gene: NA; j_gene: TRBJ1-2; v_gene: TRBV4-1; abundance: NA; CDR3aa: CASSQVKGGGYTF; CDR3nt: TGCGCCAGCAGCCAAGTAAAGGGCGGGGGCTACACCTTC
d_gene: NA; j_gene: TRBJ2-3; v_gene: TRBV4-3; abundance: NA; CDR3aa: CASSQDREITDTQYF; CDR3nt: TGCGCCAGCAGCCAAGATAGAGAGATCACAGATACGCAGTATTTT
d_gene: NA; j_gene: TRBJ1-3; v_gene: TRBV5-3; abundance: few; CDR3aa: CARNSAYSGNTIYF; CDR3nt: TGTGCCAGAAACTCCGCGTACTCTGGAAACACCATATATTTT
d_gene: TRBD1; j_gene: TRBJ2-7; v_gene: TRBV6-5; abundance: NA; CDR3aa: CASSRTGGGTYEQYF; CDR3nt: TGTGCCAGCAGTAGGACAGGGGGAGGAACCTACGAGCAGTACTTC
d_gene: TRBD1; j_gene: TRBJ2-4; v_gene: TRBV27; abundance: NA; CDR3aa: CASSPGTEGNIQYF; CDR3nt: TGTGCCAGCAGCCCTGGGACAGAAGGAAACATTCAGTACTTC
d_gene: TRBD1; j_gene: TRBJ2-7; v_gene: TRBV6-6; abundance: NA; CDR3aa: CASSPLSTGGPHPPYEQYF; CDR3nt: TGTGCCAGCAGTCCACTCTCGACAGGGGGCCCTCATCCTCCCTACGAGCAGTACTTC
d_gene: TRBD1; j_gene: TRBJ1-5; v_gene: TRBV3-1/TRBV3-2; abundance: NA; CDR3aa: CASSVDRVQPQHF; CDR3nt: TGTGCCAGCAGCGTGGACAGGGTTCAGCCCCAGCATTTT
d_gene: NA; j_gene: TRBJ2-5; v_gene: TRBV12-3/TRBV12-4; abundance: NA; CDR3aa: CASSPDGRETQYF; CDR3nt: TGTGCCAGCAGTCCCGATGGCCGAGAGACCCAGTACTTC
d_gene: NA; j_gene: TRBJ1-2; v_gene: TRBV7-2; abundance: once; CDR3aa: CASSRSPGKDYGYTF; CDR3nt: TGTGCCAGCAGCCGGAGTCCGGGGAAGGACTATGGCTACACCTTC
d_gene: NA; j_gene: TRBJ1-6; v_gene: TRBV4-2; abundance: NA; CDR3aa: CASSQVYSSYNSPLHF; CDR3nt: TGTGCCAGCAGCCAAGTGTATAGCTCCTATAATTCACCCCTCCACTTT
d_gene: NA; j_gene: TRBJ2-4; v_gene: TRBV11-2; abundance: NA; CDR3aa: CASSLRTPLENIQYF; CDR3nt: TGTGCCAGCAGCCTACGGACTCCGCTCGAAAACATTCAGTACTTC
d_gene: NA; j_gene: TRBJ2-7; v_gene: TRBV12-3/TRBV12-4; abundance: NA; CDR3aa: CASSLARGFEQYF; CDR3nt: TGTGCCAGCAGTTTAGCGCGGGGCTTCGAGCAGTACTTC
d_gene: TRBD1; j_gene: TRBJ1-2; v_gene: TRBV12-5; abundance: NA; CDR3aa: CASGLVAGGWGYTF; CDR3nt: TGTGCTAGTGGTTTGGTAGCAGGGGGCTGGGGCTACACCTTC
d_gene: NA; j_gene: TRBJ1-5; v_gene: TRBV19; abundance: NA; CDR3aa: CASSSQEMSNQPQHF; CDR3nt: TGTGCCAGTAGTAGTCAGGAAATGAGCAATCAGCCCCAGCATTTT
d_gene: TRBD1; j_gene: TRBJ2-7; v_gene: TRBV5-1; abundance: NA; CDR3aa: CASSSGQAYYEQYF; CDR3nt: TGCGCCAGCAGCTCGGGACAGGCCTACTACGAGCAGTACTTC
d_gene: NA; j_gene: TRBJ1-1; v_gene: TRBV2; abundance: NA; CDR3aa: CASREGNTEAFF; CDR3nt: TGTGCCAGCAGGGAGGGTAACACTGAAGCTTTCTTT
d_gene: TRBD1; j_gene: TRBJ1-6; v_gene: TRBV5-6; abundance: NA; CDR3aa: CASSLPTGISYNSPLHF; CDR3nt: TGTGCCAGCAGCTTGCCGACAGGGATCTCCTATAATTCACCCCTCCACTTT
d_gene: TRBD1; j_gene: TRBJ1-2; v_gene: TRBV5-6; abundance: NA; CDR3aa: CASSLGQGSVGYTF; CDR3nt: TGTGCCAGCAGCTTGGGACAGGGAAGTGTTGGCTACACCTTC
d_gene: NA; j_gene: TRBJ2-3; v_gene: TRBV7-2; abundance: NA; CDR3aa: CASSFGTSTDTQYF; CDR3nt: TGTGCCAGCAGCTTCGGGACTTCGACAGATACGCAGTATTTT
d_gene: TRBD1; j_gene: TRBJ1-1; v_gene: TRBV18; abundance: NA; CDR3aa: CASSTPTTGGNWNTEAFF; CDR3nt: TGTGCCAGCTCAACCCCCACGACAGGGGGCAATTGGAACACTGAAGCTTTCTTT
d_gene: TRBD1; j_gene: TRBJ2-1; v_gene: TRBV6-2/TRBV6-3; abundance: NA; CDR3aa: CASSGTGGNEQFF; CDR3nt: TGTGCCAGCAGCGGAACAGGGGGAAATGAGCAGTTCTTC
d_gene: NA; j_gene: TRBJ1-5; v_gene: TRBV6-1; abundance: NA; CDR3aa: CASSEVPPEPQHF; CDR3nt: TGTGCCAGCAGTGAGGTCCCTCCGGAGCCCCAGCATTTT
d_gene: NA; j_gene: TRBJ2-7; v_gene: TRBV29-1; abundance: few; CDR3aa: CSVVLLGSYEQYF; CDR3nt: TGCAGCGTTGTTTTGCTAGGTTCGTACGAGCAGTACTTC
d_gene: TRBD1; j_gene: TRBJ2-7; v_gene: TRBV4-3; abundance: NA; CDR3aa: CASSHGTGTGGHEQYF; CDR3nt: TGCGCCAGCAGCCACGGTACCGGGACAGGTGGCCACGAGCAGTACTTC
d_gene: NA; j_gene: TRBJ2-7; v_gene: TRBV29-1; abundance: NA; CDR3aa: CSALAGTGLYEQYF; CDR3nt: TGCAGCGCCCTCGCCGGGACGGGACTCTACGAGCAGTACTTC
d_gene: TRBD2; j_gene: TRBJ2-1; v_gene: TRBV7-3; abundance: NA; CDR3aa: CASTESSGGARLGEQFF; CDR3nt: TGTGCCAGCACCGAAAGTAGCGGGGGGGCCCGCTTGGGTGAGCAGTTCTTC
d_gene: TRBD1; j_gene: TRBJ1-1; v_gene: TRBV7-6; abundance: NA; CDR3aa: CASSRDRNTEAFF; CDR3nt: TGTGCCAGCAGCAGGGACAGAAACACTGAAGCTTTCTTT
d_gene: TRBD1; j_gene: TRBJ1-4; v_gene: TRBV7-3; abundance: NA; CDR3aa: CASSYHTQGAGEEKLFF; CDR3nt: TGTGCCAGCAGCTATCACACACAGGGGGCCGGTGAAGAAAAACTGTTTTTT
d_gene: TRBD1; j_gene: TRBJ2-3; v_gene: TRBV13; abundance: NA; CDR3aa: CASSPNRGQTDTQYF; CDR3nt: TGTGCCAGCAGCCCCAACAGGGGACAGACAGATACGCAGTATTTT
d_gene: NA; j_gene: TRBJ1-1; v_gene: TRBV7-8; abundance: NA; CDR3aa: CASSPTRTANTEAFF; CDR3nt: TGTGCCAGCAGCCCTACCCGTACTGCGAACACTGAAGCTTTCTTT
d_gene: TRBD2; j_gene: TRBJ2-7; v_gene: TRBV6-6; abundance: NA; CDR3aa: CATERGGSYEQYF; CDR3nt: TGTGCCACCGAGCGGGGGGGCTCCTACGAGCAGTACTTC
d_gene: NA; j_gene: TRBJ1-3; v_gene: TRBV5-4; abundance: NA; CDR3aa: CASSFRAGNTIYF; CDR3nt: TGTGCCAGCAGCTTCAGGGCGGGAAACACCATATATTTT
d_gene: TRBD1; j_gene: TRBJ1-1; v_gene: TRBV20-1; abundance: NA; CDR3aa: CSGDRAEAFF; CDR3nt: TGCAGTGGGGACAGGGCTGAAGCTTTCTTT
d_gene: TRBD1; j_gene: TRBJ1-6; v_gene: TRBV7-2; abundance: NA; CDR3aa: CASSLEGQGRVPLHF; CDR3nt: TGTGCCAGCAGCTTAGAGGGACAGGGTAGAGTGCCCCTCCACTTT
d_gene: TRBD1; j_gene: TRBJ2-3; v_gene: TRBV9; abundance: NA; CDR3aa: CASSVGGTGVQDTQYF; CDR3nt: TGTGCCAGCAGCGTAGGGGGGACAGGGGTGCAAGATACGCAGTATTTT
d_gene: TRBD2; j_gene: TRBJ2-5; v_gene: TRBV9; abundance: NA; CDR3aa: CASSVSGGGETQYF; CDR3nt: TGTGCCAGCAGCGTAAGCGGGGGGGGTGAGACCCAGTACTTC
d_gene: NA; j_gene: TRBJ1-2; v_gene: TRBV29-1; abundance: NA; CDR3aa: CSVEQGGAVGYGYTF; CDR3nt: TGCAGCGTTGAACAGGGAGGGGCAGTTGGCTATGGCTACACCTTC
d_gene: NA; j_gene: TRBJ2-7; v_gene: TRBV7-3; abundance: NA; CDR3aa: CASSSGLKYEQYF; CDR3nt: TGTGCCAGCAGCTCGGGACTTAAATACGAGCAGTACTTC
d_gene: NA; j_gene: TRBJ1-3; v_gene: TRBV11-2; abundance: NA; CDR3aa: CASSLGTTGNTIYF; CDR3nt: TGTGCCAGCAGCTTAGGAACTACTGGAAACACCATATATTTT
d_gene: TRBD1; j_gene: TRBJ1-5; v_gene: TRBV4-1; abundance: NA; CDR3aa: CASSRGQGINQPQHF; CDR3nt: TGCGCCAGCAGCCGAGGACAGGGGATTAATCAGCCCCAGCATTTT
d_gene: NA; j_gene: TRBJ1-1; v_gene: TRBV7-9; abundance: NA; CDR3aa: CASSFLVNTEAFF; CDR3nt: TGTGCCAGCAGCTTTCTAGTCAACACTGAAGCTTTCTTT
d_gene: NA; j_gene: TRBJ1-1; v_gene: TRBV30; abundance: NA; CDR3aa: CAWRISGGTEAFF; CDR3nt: TGTGCCTGGAGGATCTCGGGGGGCACTGAAGCTTTCTTT
d_gene: NA; j_gene: TRBJ1-1; v_gene: TRBV6-2/TRBV6-3; abundance: NA; CDR3aa: CASSSERQRNTEAFF; CDR3nt: TGTGCCAGCAGTTCAGAAAGACAGCGCAACACTGAAGCTTTCTTT
d_gene: TRBD1; j_gene: TRBJ1-4; v_gene: TRBV7-9; abundance: NA; CDR3aa: CASSLGDREYLEKLFF; CDR3nt: TGTGCCAGCAGCTTAGGGGACAGGGAGTATCTGGAAAAACTGTTTTTT
d_gene: NA; j_gene: TRBJ1-2; v_gene: TRBV19; abundance: NA; CDR3aa: CASSPQRYGYTF; CDR3nt: TGTGCCAGTAGTCCTCAGAGGTATGGCTACACCTTC
d_gene: NA; j_gene: TRBJ2-7; v_gene: TRBV4-3; abundance: few; CDR3aa: CASSQEDRAYYEQYF; CDR3nt: TGCGCCAGCAGCCAGGAGGACAGAGCCTACTACGAGCAGTACTTC
d_gene: TRBD1; j_gene: TRBJ1-1; v_gene: TRBV5-4; abundance: few; CDR3aa: CASSQAGTGGFEAFF; CDR3nt: TGTGCCAGCAGCCAGGCCGGGACAGGGGGCTTTGAAGCTTTCTTT
d_gene: NA; j_gene: TRBJ1-1; v_gene: TRBV6-5; abundance: NA; CDR3aa: CASSYAPVNTEAFF; CDR3nt: TGTGCCAGCAGTTACGCCCCAGTGAACACTGAAGCTTTCTTT
d_gene: NA; j_gene: TRBJ1-3; v_gene: TRBV11-1; abundance: NA; CDR3aa: CASSLARAASGNTIYF; CDR3nt: TGTGCCAGCAGCTTAGCGCGGGCGGCATCTGGAAACACCATATATTTT